Below, 9 T cell receptor beta chains from the same sample are listed, as sequenced in a study of naive and memory T cell subsets. Two oligonucleotides, mixed equimolar, formed the beta constant-region primer covering TRBC1 and TRBC2. TCRdb processed the UMI-ligation and nested PCR reads anew with MiXCR; each CDR3 protein has one entry. The sample includes 19,000 or so distinct CDR3 sequences, roughly 11% of them seen just once. Input material: central memory CD8+ T cells from blood. The receptors were sampled from a human donor in good health.

This clonotype was recorded a few times. V and J are TRBV7-2 and TRBJ1-2; D may be TRBD1 (6 bases). Germline-derived CDR1 and CDR2 are SGHTA and FQGNSA. V lost 3 bases to trimming and J lost 0 bases, with 17 bases between them. The CDR3 totals 17 residues. The CDR3 is CASSLGQETFSNYGYTF. The CDR3 DNA is TGTGCCAGCAGCTTGGGACAAGAGACTTTCTCTAACTATGGCTACACCTTC.

The chain uses TRBV5-1 and TRBJ2-7; no clear D gene. Trimming pared 0 bases from V and 3 bases from J, leaving 10 bases between. The CDR3 covers 14 residues. Germline V gene sequence: CDR1 SGHRS, CDR2 YFSETQ. The chain's CDR3 is CASSLVSLNYEQYF. DNA of the CDR3: TGCGCCAGCAGCTTGGTTAGTCTGAACTACGAGCAGTACTTC.

In its sample, this clonotype was seen many times. This chain joins TRBV6-1 and TRBJ2-1; a weak D match, TRBD1 (5 bases). CDR1 and CDR2 (germline): MNHNS, SASEGT. This CDR3 spans 15 amino acids. V gave up 1 base and J gave up 6 bases, with 13 bases separating them. The CDR3, as DNA: TGTGCCAGCAGTGAAGAGCCCGCAGGGCTCAATGAGCAGTTCTTC. Translation: CASSEEPAGLNEQFF.

This chain uses TRBV5-6 with TRBJ2-5; D gene unclear. Trimming removed 1 base at V and 0 bases at J, with 13 bases between. Germline CDR1 reads SGHDT; CDR2 reads YYEEEE. This CDR3 spans 16 amino acids. The CDR3 is CASSLSWTVYQETQYF. The CDR3, as DNA: TGTGCCAGCAGCTTGAGTTGGACGGTTTACCAAGAGACCCAGTACTTC.

This clonotype was counted at least ten times. The chain joins TRBV10-3 to TRBJ2-1; D unresolved. The CDR3 totals 11 residues. Germline CDR1 reads ENHRY; CDR2 reads SYGVKD. V was pared by 0 bases and J by 10 bases, with 4 bases between. CDR3 region: CAISESTEQFF. The DNA of the CDR3 is TGTGCCATCAGTGAGTCGACGGAGCAGTTCTTC.

In its sample, this clonotype was seen many times. The chain has TRBV27 and TRBJ2-1; tentative D call: TRBD1 (5 bases). Germline V gene data show CDR1 as MNHEY and CDR2 as SMNVEV (reference sequence). Trimming took off 5 bases at V and 7 bases at J, with 18 bases between the two ends. The CDR3 length is 15 residues. The CDR3 spells CASSPGHPLGNEQFF. The CDR3 bases are TGTGCCAGCAGTCCTGGACACCCCCTCGGGAATGAGCAGTTCTTC.

The chain uses TRBV20-1 and TRBJ2-7, with 9 bases matching TRBD1. Losses at the gene ends were 5 bases for V and 5 bases for J; bases not matched to a gene: 13. The germline gives CDR1 DFQATT, CDR2 SNEGSKA (reference sequence). The CDR3 has 15 residues. In nucleotides, the CDR3 is TGCAGTGCTGAAGGAGGCACAGGGGGCCACCACGAGCAGTACTTC. Translation gives CSAEGGTGGHHEQYF.

This rearrangement joins TRBV28 to TRBJ1-4, with TRBD1 matching 10 bases. V lost 5 bases, J lost 7 bases, and 4 bases stayed unmatched. Germline V gene lookup returns CDR1 MDHEN and CDR2 SYDVKM. CDR3 length equals 14 residues. CDR3 sequence reads: CASSLDRGTEKLFF. The CDR3 nucleotides are TGTGCCAGCAGTCTGGACAGGGGGACTGAAAAACTGTTTTTT.

The rearrangement links TRBV10-3 to TRBJ1-2; possible D gene TRBD1, 5 bases. The germline gives CDR1 ENHRY, CDR2 SYGVKD. The CDR3 totals 13 residues. The V end lost 3 bases, the J end lost 4 bases, and 9 bases lay between the germline ends. CDR3 bases: TGTGCCATCAGTGAAGGGGCCCCCTATGGCTACACCTTC. This sequence encodes CAISEGAPYGYTF.